This T cell receptor (beta chain) was identified during a study of T cell repertoires in cytomegalovirus infection (dated by TCRdb to about 2019). For the study in its entirety: Donor HLA type was relevant to the analysis, as public TCR beta signatures indicated carriage of CMV infection together with the matching HLA type. Findings and caveats that apply to the study as a whole: In the ex vivo response, HLA-C-restricted CMV-specific TCR beta clonotypes were dominant, and in two of eight donors the single most frequent clonotype came from this HLA-C-restricted group. Carriers of CMV infection plus the relevant HLA type were discriminated by the cumulative frequency of public TCR beta family members in the study cohort and in an independent roughly 370-donor cohort.

Note on this clonotype: Its antigen is unknown. One base away there is no much larger clone; base qualities are not given.

Sequencing took place on an Illumina HiSeq 1500. The public reads were quality trimmed at Q25 with fastp and then assembled into clones with MiXCR by TCRdb, keeping productive beta chains. Here each entry gathers all rows of one CDR3 protein and keeps the most common genes and DNA. This sample has 680,000 or so distinct CDR3 sequences in its table, and about a third of those were observed once. The ten biggest clones cover about 2.8% of the sample. A distance of 10 bases separates the germline ends of V and J, which lose 0 bases and 3 bases respectively. CDR1 and CDR2, per the germline V gene, are SGHTA and FQGTGA. Spanning cysteine to phenylalanine, the CDR3 consists of 15 amino acids. Only the CDR3 region is kept as DNA, spanning 45 bases read in frame from base 1.

This TCR derives from a human donor in good health (CMV status not recorded). Some clones in this sample may be carry-over from other donors' samples. Input material: PBMCs. Recombination linked TRBV7-3 to TRBJ2-3, with a weak D call of TRBD1 (7 bases match). The CDR3 is CASSLTAGGTDTQYF. Read as DNA, the sequence is TGTGCCAGCAGCTTAACCGCAGGGGGGACAGATACGCAGTATTTT.